The subject of this entry is one TCR beta chain. Profiling relied on immunoSEQ multiplex PCR, and the TCRdb table lists in-frame clones only, not all of them. In the table there are roughly 76,000 clones, 85% of which are singletons. The sample originates from a study of OX40 agonist ivuxolimab in advanced cancers. The wider study: Earlier anti-PD-1, anti-PD-L1 or anti-CTLA-4 therapy was permitted; over 35% had received some.

Trimming cost V 2 bases and J 1 base; bases outside gene matches: 7. Germline V lookup: CDR1 GTSNPN, CDR2 SVGIG (reference sequence). This CDR3 has 15 amino acids. This chain links TRBV30 with TRBJ1-1; TRBD1 matches at 7 bases. The TCR was taken from an adult with an advanced solid tumor such as melanoma, head and neck, liver or kidney cancer. This sample comprised CD4+ or CD8+ T cells sorted from blood, obtained in a trial of the OX40 agonist ivuxolimab. CDR3 residues: CAWSRGGGGNTEAFF. CDR3 in DNA: TGTGCCTGGAGTAGAGGGGGCGGAGGGAACACTGAAGCTTTCTTT.